This T cell receptor (beta chain) originates from a study of PD-L1 blockade in urothelial cancer. Study-wide background: Males with bladder-origin urothelial cancer made up about 90% of the roughly 29 patients. Study findings and constraints: Lower than median blood TCR clonality before treatment predicted better survival.

Sequencing used immunoSEQ multiplex PCR; TCRdb keeps in-frame clones, though not all of them. The sample yields some 100,000 clones, 90% to 95% seen once. Comment on this clone: Its antigen is not identified.

This CDR3 is built from 14 residues. Germline V gene sequence: CDR1 SGHDT, CDR2 YYEEEE. Trimming took 5 bases from V and 7 from J; bases not matched to a gene: 8. The clonotype originates from a woman of 80 years or more with urothelial cancer. This specimen consisted of PBMCs, obtained around atezolizumab (anti-PD-L1) treatment. The chain links TRBV5-6 to TRBJ1-5, with TRBD1 matching over 8 bases. CDR3 region: CASSTNRGEQPQHF. The DNA for the CDR3 is TGTGCCAGCAGTACAAACAGGGGGGAGCAGCCCCAGCATTTT. The full variable domain, rest sourced from reference TRBV5-6 and TRBJ1-5, is DAGVTQSPTHLIKTRGQQVTLRCSPKSGHDTVSWYQQALGQGPQFIFQYYEEEERQRGNFPDRFSGHQFPNYSSELNVNALLLGDSALYLCASSTNRGEQPQHFGDGTRLSIL.